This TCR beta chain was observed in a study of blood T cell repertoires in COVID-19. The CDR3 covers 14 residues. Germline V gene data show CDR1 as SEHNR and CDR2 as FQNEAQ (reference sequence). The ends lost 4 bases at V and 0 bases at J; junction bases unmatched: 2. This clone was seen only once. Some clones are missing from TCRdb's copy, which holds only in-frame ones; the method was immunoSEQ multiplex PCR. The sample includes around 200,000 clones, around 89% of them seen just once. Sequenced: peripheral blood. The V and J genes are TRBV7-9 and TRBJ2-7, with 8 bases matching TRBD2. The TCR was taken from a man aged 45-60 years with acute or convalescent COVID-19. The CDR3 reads CASSSSGSSYEQYF. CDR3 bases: TGTGCCAGCAGCTCGAGCGGGAGCTCCTACGAGCAGTACTTC.